This entry is about one TCR beta chain. The data derive from a study of T cell changes during pregnancy in multiple sclerosis. Trimming pared 5 bases from V and 9 bases from J, leaving 11 bases between. From germline, CDR1 is SEHNR and CDR2 FQNEAQ (reference sequence). This CDR3 is built from 12 residues. Data came from immunoSEQ multiplex PCR; TCRdb stores just in-frame clones and leaves some out. Among tens of thousands of clones listed, 90% to 95% were seen once. The V gene is TRBV7-9, the J gene TRBJ2-1; unclear D gene. This clonotype originated in a female donor with multiple sclerosis, enrolled in a pregnancy study. Material: peripheral blood, obtained before pregnancy. CDR3 coding DNA: TGTGCCAGCAGCCCCGGCGGCGTTGAGCAGTTCTTC. It encodes CASSPGGVEQFF.